This T cell receptor (beta chain) was profiled in a study of T cells in Graves' hyperthyroidism and ophthalmopathy. This clonotype was seen a single time. The antigen remains unidentified. V was shortened by 6 bases and J by 4 bases, with 25 bases between the two germline ends. The germline V gene encodes CDR1 WSHSY and CDR2 SAAADI. The CDR3 has 18 amino acids. RNA transcripts were the template for amplifying TCR beta CDR3 regions. RT-PCR in the first round (using the HTBI primer set) targeted the TCR CDR3. TCRdb re-analysed the multiplex PCR reads in MiXCR, keeping a single row per CDR3 protein. This table has about 610,000 distinct CDR3 sequences, roughly 50% appearing once. Study-level findings and limits: Ophthalmopathy was separated from stable hyperthyroidism by a 13 V-J model.

The chain is built from TRBV10-2 and TRBJ2-1, with D perhaps being TRBD1 or TRBD2 (5 bases each). This clonotype originated in a woman younger than 35 with Graves' hyperthyroidism. The sequenced sample consisted of peripheral blood or thyroid tissue (not recorded which). The CDR3 reads CASRQSAILGVPYNEQFF. Here the CDR3 DNA reads TGCGCCAGCAGACAATCCGCTATTTTGGGGGTACCTTACAATGAGCAGTTCTTC.